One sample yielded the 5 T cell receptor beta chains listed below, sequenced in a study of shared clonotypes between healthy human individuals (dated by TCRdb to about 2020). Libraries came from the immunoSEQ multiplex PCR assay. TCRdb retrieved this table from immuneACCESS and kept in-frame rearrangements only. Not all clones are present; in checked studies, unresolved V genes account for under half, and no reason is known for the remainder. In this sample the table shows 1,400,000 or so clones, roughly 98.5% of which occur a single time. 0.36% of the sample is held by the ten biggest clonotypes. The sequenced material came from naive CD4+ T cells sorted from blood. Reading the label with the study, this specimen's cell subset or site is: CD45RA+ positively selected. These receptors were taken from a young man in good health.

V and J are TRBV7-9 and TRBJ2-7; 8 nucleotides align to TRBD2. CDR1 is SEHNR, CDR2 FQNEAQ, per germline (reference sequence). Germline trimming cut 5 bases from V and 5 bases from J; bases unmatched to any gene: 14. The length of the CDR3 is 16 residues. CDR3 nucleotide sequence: TGTGCCAGCAGCATTTCAAACGGGAGGGCGCTCGACGAGCAGTACTTC. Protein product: CASSISNGRALDEQYF.

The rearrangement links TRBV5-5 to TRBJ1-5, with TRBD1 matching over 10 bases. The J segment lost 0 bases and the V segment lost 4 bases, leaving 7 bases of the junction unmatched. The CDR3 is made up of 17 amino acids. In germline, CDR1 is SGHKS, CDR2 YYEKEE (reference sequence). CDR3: CASSQGTGVYSNQPQHF. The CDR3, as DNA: TGTGCCAGCAGCCAAGGGACAGGGGTCTATAGCAATCAGCCCCAGCATTTT.

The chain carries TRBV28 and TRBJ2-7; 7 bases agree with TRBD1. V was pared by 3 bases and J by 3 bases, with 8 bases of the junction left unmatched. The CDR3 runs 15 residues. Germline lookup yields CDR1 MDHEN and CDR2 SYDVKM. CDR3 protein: CASSFLDRAIYEQYF. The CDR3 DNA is TGTGCCAGCAGTTTCCTAGACAGGGCAATCTACGAGCAGTACTTC.

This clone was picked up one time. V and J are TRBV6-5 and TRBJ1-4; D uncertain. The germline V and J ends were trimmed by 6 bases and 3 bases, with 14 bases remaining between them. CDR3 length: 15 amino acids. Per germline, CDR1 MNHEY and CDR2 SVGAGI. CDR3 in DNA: TGTGCCAGCAGCCTCCGACGGAGCCCTAATGAAAAACTGTTTTTT. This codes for CASSLRRSPNEKLFF.

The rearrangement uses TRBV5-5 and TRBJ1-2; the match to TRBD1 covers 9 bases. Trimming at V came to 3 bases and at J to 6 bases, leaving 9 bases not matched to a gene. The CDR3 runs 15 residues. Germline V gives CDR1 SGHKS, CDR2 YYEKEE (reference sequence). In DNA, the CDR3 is TGTGCCAGCAGCTCTACCGGGACAGGGATCGATGGCTACACCTTC. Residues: CASSSTGTGIDGYTF.